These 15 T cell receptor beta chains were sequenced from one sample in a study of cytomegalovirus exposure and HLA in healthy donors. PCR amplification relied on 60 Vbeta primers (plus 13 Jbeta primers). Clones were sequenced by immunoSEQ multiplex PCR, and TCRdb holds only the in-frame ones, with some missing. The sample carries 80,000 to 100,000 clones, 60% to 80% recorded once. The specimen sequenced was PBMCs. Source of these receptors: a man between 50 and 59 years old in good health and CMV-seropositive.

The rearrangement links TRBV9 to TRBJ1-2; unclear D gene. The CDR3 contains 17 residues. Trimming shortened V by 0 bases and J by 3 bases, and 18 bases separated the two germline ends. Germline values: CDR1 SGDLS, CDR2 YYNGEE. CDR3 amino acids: CASSVGNGPAVHYGYTF. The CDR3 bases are TGTGCCAGCAGCGTAGGAAACGGGCCAGCGGTCCACTATGGCTACACCTTC.

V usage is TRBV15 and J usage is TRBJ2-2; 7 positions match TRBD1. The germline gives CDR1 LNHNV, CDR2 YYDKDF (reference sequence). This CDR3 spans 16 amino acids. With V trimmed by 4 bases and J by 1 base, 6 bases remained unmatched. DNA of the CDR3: TGTGCCACCAGCACGGTACGGACAGGGAACACCGGGGAGCTGTTTTTT. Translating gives CATSTVRTGNTGELFF.

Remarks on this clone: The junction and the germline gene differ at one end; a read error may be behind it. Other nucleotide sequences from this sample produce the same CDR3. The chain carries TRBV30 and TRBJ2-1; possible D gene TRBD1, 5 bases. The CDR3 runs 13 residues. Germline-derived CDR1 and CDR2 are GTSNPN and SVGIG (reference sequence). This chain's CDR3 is CAWSTRRAGEQFF. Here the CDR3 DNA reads TGTGCGTGGAGTACCCGCAGGGCCGGTGAGCAGTTCTTC.

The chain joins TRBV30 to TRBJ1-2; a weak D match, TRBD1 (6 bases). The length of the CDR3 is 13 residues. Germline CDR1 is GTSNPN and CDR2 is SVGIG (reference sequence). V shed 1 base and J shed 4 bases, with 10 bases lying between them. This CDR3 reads CAWSAGGSYGYTF. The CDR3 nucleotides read TGTGCCTGGAGTGCGGGGGGCAGCTATGGCTACACCTTC.

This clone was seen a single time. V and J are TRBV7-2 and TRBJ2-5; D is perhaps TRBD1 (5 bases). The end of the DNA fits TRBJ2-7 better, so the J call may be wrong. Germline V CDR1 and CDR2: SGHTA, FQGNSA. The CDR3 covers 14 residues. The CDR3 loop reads CASSFRQGKNEQYF. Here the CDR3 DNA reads TGTGCCAGCAGCTTCCGCCAGGGAAAGAACGAGCAGTACTTC.

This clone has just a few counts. The CDR3 loop is CASSQGAGTGAHEQYF. CDR3 coding DNA: TGCGCCAGCAGCCAAGGTGCCGGGACAGGGGCCCACGAGCAGTACTTC. This chain connects TRBV4-1 to TRBJ2-7; 10 bases agree with TRBD1. Germline values: CDR1 MGHRA, CDR2 YSYEKL. The CDR3 spans 16 residues. The V segment lost 1 base and the J segment 5 bases; nucleotides outside the gene matches: 8.

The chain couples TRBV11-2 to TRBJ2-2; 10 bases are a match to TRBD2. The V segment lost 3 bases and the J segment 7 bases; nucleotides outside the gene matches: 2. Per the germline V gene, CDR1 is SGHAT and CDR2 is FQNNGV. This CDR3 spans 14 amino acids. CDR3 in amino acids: CASSFSGGIGELFF. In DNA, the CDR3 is TGTGCCAGCAGCTTTAGCGGGGGGATCGGGGAGCTGTTTTTT. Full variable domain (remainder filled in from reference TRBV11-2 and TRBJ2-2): EAGVAQSPRYKIIEKRQSVAFWCNPISGHATLYWYQQILGQGPKLLIQFQNNGVVDDSQLPKDRFSAERLKGVDSTLKIQPAKLEDSAVYLCASSFSGGIGELFFGEGSRLTVL.

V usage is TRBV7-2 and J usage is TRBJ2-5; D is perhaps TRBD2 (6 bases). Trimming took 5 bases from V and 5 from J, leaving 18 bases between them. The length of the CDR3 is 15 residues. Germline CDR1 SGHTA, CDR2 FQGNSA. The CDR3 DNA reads TGTGCCAGCAGCATGCAGCCGGGCGGGGTGGAGACCCAGTACTTC. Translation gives CASSMQPGGVETQYF.

The chain's CDR3 is CASREQGAQTDTQYF. As DNA, the CDR3 is TGTGCCAGCAGGGAACAGGGGGCGCAGACAGATACGCAGTATTTT. This chain uses TRBV2 with TRBJ2-3, with 9 bases lining up with TRBD1. V gave up 6 bases and J gave up 3 bases; unmatched junction bases: 7. CDR3 length equals 15 residues. Germline CDR1 is SNHLY and CDR2 is FYNNEI. Full variable domain (rest looked up from reference TRBV2 and TRBJ2-3): EPEVTQTPSHQVTQMGQEVILRCVPISNHLYFYWYRQILGQKVEFLVSFYNNEISEKSEIFDDQFSVERPDGSNFTLKIRSTKLEDSAMYFCASREQGAQTDTQYFGPGTRLTVL.

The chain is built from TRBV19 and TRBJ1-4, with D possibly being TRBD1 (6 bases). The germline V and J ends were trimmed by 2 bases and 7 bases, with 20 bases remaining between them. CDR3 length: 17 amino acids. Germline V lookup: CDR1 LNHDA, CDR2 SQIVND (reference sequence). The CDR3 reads CASSIILPRDTGEKLFF. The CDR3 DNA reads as TGTGCCAGTAGTATAATTTTGCCCAGGGACACTGGTGAAAAACTGTTTTTT.

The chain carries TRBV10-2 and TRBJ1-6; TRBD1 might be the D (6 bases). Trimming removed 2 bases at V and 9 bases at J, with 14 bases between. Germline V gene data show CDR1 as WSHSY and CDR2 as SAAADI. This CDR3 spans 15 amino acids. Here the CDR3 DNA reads TGCGCCAGCAGTGAGCAGGGGAGGGGAGGTTCACCCCTCCACTTT. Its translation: CASSEQGRGGSPLHF.

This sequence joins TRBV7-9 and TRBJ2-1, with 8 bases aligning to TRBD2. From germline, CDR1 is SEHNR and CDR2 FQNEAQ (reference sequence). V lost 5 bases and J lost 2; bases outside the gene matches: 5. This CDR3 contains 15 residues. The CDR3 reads CASSPDGGAYNEQFF. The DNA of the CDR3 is TGTGCCAGCAGCCCTGACGGGGGGGCCTACAATGAGCAGTTCTTC. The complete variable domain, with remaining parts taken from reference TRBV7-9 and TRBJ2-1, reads DTGVSQNPRHKITKRGQNVTFRCDPISEHNRLYWYRQTLGQGPEFLTYFQNEAQLEKSRLLSDRFSAERPKGSFSTLEIQRTEQGDSAMYLCASSPDGGAYNEQFFGPGTRLTVL.

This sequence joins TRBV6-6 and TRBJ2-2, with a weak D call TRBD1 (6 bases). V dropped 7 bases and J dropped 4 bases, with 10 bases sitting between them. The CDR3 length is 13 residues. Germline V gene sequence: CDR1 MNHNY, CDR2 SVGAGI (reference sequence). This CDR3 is CASKTGLTGELFF. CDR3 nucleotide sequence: TGTGCCAGCAAAACAGGGCTCACCGGGGAGCTGTTTTTT.

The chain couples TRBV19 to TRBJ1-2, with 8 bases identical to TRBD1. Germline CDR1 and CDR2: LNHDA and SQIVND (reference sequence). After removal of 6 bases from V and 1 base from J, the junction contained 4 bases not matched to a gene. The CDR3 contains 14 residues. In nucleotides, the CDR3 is TGTGCCAGTAGCAACGGACAGGGTAACTATGGCTACACCTTC. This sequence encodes CASSNGQGNYGYTF.

The CDR3 region has the DNA TGTGCCAGCTCACCAGACGGGGATTATGGCTACACCTTC. As protein: CASSPDGDYGYTF. V and J are TRBV18 and TRBJ1-2; D remains ambiguous. CDR1 is KGHSH and CDR2 is LQKENI in the germline V gene. CDR3 length: 13 amino acids. The V gene lost 2 bases and the J gene lost 5 bases, with 9 bases spanning the gap.